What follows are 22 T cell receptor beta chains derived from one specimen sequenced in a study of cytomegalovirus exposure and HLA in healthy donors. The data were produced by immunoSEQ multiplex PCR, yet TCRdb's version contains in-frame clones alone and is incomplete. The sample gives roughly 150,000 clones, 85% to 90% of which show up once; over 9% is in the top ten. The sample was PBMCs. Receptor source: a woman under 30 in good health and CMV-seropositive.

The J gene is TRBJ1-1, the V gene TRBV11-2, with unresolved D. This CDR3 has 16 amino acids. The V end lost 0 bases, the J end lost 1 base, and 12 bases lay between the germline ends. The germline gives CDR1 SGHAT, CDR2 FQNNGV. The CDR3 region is CASSLEFLTENTEAFF. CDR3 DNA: TGTGCCAGCAGCTTAGAGTTCCTTACAGAGAACACTGAAGCTTTCTTT.

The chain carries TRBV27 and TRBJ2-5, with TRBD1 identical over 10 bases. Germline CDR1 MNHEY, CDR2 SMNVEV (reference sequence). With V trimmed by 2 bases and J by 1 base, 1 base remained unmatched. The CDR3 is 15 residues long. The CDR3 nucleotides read TGTGCCAGCAGTTTAAGGACAGGGGGCCAAGAGACCCAGTACTTC. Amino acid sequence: CASSLRTGGQETQYF.

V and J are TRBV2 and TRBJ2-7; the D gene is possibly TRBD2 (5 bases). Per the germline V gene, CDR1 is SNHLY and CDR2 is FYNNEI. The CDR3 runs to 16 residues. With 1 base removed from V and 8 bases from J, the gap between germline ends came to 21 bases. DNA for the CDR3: TGTGCCAGCAGTGAAGGCGTGAGGGTAGGAGACCCCCAGCAGTACTTC. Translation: CASSEGVRVGDPQQYF. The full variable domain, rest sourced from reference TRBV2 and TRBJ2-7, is EPEVTQTPSHQVTQMGQEVILRCVPISNHLYFYWYRQILGQKVEFLVSFYNNEISEKSEIFDDQFSVERPDGSNFTLKIRSTKLEDSAMYFCASSEGVRVGDPQQYFGPGTRLTVT.

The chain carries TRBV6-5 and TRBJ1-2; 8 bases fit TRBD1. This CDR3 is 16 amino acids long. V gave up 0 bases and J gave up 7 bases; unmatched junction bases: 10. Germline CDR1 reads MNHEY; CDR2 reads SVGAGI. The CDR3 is CASSYSLFQGAFGYTF. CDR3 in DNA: TGTGCCAGCAGTTACTCGTTGTTTCAGGGGGCGTTTGGCTACACCTTC.

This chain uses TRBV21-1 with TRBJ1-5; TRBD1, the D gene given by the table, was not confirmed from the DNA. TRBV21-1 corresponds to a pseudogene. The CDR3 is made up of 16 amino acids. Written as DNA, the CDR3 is TGTGCCAGCAGCAAAGTGACAGGTCGTGGCAATCAGCCCCAGCATTTT. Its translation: CASSKVTGRGNQPQHF.

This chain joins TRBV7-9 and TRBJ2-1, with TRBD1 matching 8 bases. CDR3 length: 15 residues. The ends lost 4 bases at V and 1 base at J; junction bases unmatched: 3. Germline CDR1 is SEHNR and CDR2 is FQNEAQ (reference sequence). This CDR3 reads CASSSDRASYNEQFF. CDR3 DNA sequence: TGTGCCAGCAGCTCGGACAGGGCATCCTACAATGAGCAGTTCTTC.

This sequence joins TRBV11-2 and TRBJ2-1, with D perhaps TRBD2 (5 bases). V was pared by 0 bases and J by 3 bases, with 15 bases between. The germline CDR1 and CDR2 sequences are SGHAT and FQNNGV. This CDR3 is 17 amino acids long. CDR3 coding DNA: TGTGCCAGCAGCTTAGATCGGGATGGAAGATACTACAATGAGCAGTTCTTC. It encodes CASSLDRDGRYYNEQFF.

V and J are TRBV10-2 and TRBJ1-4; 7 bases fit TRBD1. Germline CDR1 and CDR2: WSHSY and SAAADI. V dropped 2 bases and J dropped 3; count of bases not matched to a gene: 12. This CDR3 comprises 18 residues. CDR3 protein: CASSEVQGVAAANEKLFF. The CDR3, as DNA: TGCGCCAGCAGTGAGGTCCAGGGGGTAGCTGCGGCTAATGAAAAACTGTTTTTT.

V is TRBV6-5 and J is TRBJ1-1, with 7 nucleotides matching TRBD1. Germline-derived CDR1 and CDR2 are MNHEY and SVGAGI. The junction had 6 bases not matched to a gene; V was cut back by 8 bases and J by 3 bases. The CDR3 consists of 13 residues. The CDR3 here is CASLGQGDTEAFF. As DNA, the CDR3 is TGTGCCAGCCTAGGGCAGGGGGACACTGAAGCTTTCTTT.

CDR3 in DNA: TGTGCCAGCAGCGCCGCAGGGGGTTATGAGCAGTTCTTC. It is translated as CASSAAGGYEQFF. The chain is built from TRBV9 and TRBJ2-1; 7 positions match TRBD1. The CDR3 runs to 13 residues. Germline loops: CDR1 SGDLS, CDR2 YYNGEE. V was pared by 3 bases and J by 8 bases, with 5 bases of the junction left unmatched.

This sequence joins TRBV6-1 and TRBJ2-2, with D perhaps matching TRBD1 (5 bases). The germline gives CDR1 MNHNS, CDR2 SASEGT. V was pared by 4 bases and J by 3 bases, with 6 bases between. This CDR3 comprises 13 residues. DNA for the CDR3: TGTGCCAGCAGTGGACAGCACACCGGGGAGCTGTTTTTT. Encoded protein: CASSGQHTGELFF.

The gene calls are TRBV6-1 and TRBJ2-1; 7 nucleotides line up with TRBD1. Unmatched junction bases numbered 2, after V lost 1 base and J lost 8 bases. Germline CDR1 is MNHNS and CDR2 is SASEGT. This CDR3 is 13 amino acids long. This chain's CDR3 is CASSEVGTDEQFF. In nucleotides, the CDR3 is TGTGCCAGCAGTGAAGTGGGGACAGATGAGCAGTTCTTC.

Here the CDR3 reads CATSTPGQGGNTEAFF. The CDR3 nucleotides are TGTGCCACCAGCACCCCGGGACAGGGAGGGAACACTGAAGCTTTCTTT. The chain is built from TRBV15 and TRBJ1-1; 9 bases are shared with TRBD1. CDR1 and CDR2 (germline): LNHNV, YYDKDF (reference sequence). Trimming at V came to 4 bases and at J to 1 base, leaving 7 bases not matched to a gene. This CDR3 is built from 16 residues.

The DNA of the CDR3 is TGCGCCAGCAGCCAGCCGGGAAACACCTACGAGCAGTACTTC. Its translation: CASSQPGNTYEQYF. The rearrangement links TRBV4-1 to TRBJ2-7; D may be TRBD2 (5 bases). Looked up from germline, CDR1 is MGHRA and CDR2 is YSYEKL. V lost 3 bases, J lost 2 bases, and 11 bases lay in between. The CDR3 sequence is 14 residues long.

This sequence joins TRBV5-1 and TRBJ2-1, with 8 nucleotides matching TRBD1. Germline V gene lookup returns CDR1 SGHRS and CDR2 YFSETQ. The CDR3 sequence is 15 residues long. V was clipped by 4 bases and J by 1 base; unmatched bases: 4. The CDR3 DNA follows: TGCGCCAGCAGCCCGGGGGACAGGTCCTACAATGAGCAGTTCTTC. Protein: CASSPGDRSYNEQFF. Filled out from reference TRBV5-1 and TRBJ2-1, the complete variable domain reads KAGVTQTPRYLIKTRGQQVTLSCSPISGHRSVSWYQQTPGQGLQFLFEYFSETQRNKGNFPGRFSGRQFSNSRSEMNVSTLELGDSALYLCASSPGDRSYNEQFFGPGTRLTVL.

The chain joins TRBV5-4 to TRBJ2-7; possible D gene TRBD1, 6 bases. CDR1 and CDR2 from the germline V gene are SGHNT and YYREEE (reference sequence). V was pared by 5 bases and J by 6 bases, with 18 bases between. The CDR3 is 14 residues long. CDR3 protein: CASRSWGQEAEQYF. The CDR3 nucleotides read TGTGCCAGCAGGTCGTGGGGGCAAGAGGCCGAGCAGTACTTC. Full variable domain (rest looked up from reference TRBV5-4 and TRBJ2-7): ETGVTQSPTHLIKTRGQQVTLRCSSQSGHNTVSWYQQALGQGPQFIFQYYREEENGRGNFPPRFSGLQFPNYSSELNVNALELDDSALYLCASRSWGQEAEQYFGPGTRLTVT.

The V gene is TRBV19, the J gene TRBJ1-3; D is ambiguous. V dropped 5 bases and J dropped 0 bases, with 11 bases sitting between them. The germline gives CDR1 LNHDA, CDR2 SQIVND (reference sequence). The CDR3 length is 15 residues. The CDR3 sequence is CASSPRLVSGNTIYF. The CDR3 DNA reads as TGTGCCAGTAGTCCCAGACTGGTCTCTGGAAACACCATATATTTT.

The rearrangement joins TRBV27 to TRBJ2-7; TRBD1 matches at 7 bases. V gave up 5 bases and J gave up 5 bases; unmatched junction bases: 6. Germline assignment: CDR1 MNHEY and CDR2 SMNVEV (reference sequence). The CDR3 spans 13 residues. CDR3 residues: CASSLRGQDEQYF. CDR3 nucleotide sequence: TGTGCCAGCAGTCTCCGCGGACAGGACGAGCAGTACTTC.

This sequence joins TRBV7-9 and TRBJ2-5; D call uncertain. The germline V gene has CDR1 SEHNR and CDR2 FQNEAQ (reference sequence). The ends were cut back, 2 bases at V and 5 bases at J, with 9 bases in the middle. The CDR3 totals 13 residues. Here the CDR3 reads CASSLQDPETQYF. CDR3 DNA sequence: TGTGCCAGCAGCTTACAGGATCCGGAGACCCAGTACTTC. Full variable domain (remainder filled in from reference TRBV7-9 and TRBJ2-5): DTGVSQNPRHKITKRGQNVTFRCDPISEHNRLYWYRQTLGQGPEFLTYFQNEAQLEKSRLLSDRFSAERPKGSFSTLEIQRTEQGDSAMYLCASSLQDPETQYFGPGTRLLVL.

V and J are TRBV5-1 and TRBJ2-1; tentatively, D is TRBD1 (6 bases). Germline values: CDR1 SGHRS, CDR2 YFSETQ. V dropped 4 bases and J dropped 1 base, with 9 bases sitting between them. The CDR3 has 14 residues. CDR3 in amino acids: CASSQTGSYNEQFF. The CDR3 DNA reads TGCGCCAGCAGCCAGACAGGATCCTACAATGAGCAGTTCTTC.

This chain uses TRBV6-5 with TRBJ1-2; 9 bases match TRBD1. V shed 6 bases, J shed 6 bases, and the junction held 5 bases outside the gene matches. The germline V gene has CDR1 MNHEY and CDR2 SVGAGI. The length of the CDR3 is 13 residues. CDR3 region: CASRKQGAHGYTF. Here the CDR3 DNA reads TGTGCCAGCAGGAAACAGGGGGCGCATGGCTACACCTTC.

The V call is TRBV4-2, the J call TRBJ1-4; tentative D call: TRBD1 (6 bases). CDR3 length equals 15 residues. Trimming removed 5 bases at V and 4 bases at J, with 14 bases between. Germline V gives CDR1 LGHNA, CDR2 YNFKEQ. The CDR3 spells CASSSQTGLNEKLFF. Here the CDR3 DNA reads TGTGCCAGCAGCTCCCAGACAGGCCTTAATGAAAAACTGTTTTTT.